This TCR beta chain was sequenced in a study of response to subunit inactivated influenza vaccine. The study's findings and limits: Authors suggested that a seasonal influenza vaccination recruits few new T cells each time.

On this clonotype: What it binds is not known.

Trimming left V 0 bases short and J 1 base short, with 13 bases between. Germline V lookup: CDR1 SGDLS, CDR2 YYNGEE. The CDR3 totals 16 residues. TCRdb reprocessed the RT-PCR reads with MiXCR, giving one entry per CDR3 protein. The data show about half a million distinct CDR3 sequences, 10% to 11% seen once. The input for sequencing was PBMCs from blood, taken roughly 46 days after vaccination. The clonotype comes from a man aged 45-60 years who received an inactivated influenza vaccine. The chain carries TRBV9 and TRBJ2-5; no firm D call. CDR3 sequence reads: CASSVGLLIGQETQYF. The CDR3 DNA is TGTGCCAGCAGCGTAGGCCTCCTTATCGGCCAAGAGACCCAGTACTTC. The variable domain in full, completed from reference TRBV9 and TRBJ2-5, reads DSGVTQTPKHLITATGQRVTLRCSPRSGDLSVYWYQQSLDQGLQFLIQYYNGEERAKGNILERFSAQQFPDLHSELNLSSLELGDSALYFCASSVGLLIGQETQYFGPGTRLLVL.